This T cell receptor (beta chain) was retrieved from a study of shared clonotypes between healthy human individuals. Sequencing was performed with immunoSEQ multiplex PCR; in TCRdb, only in-frame clones are kept and a portion is missing. In the table there are fewer than 1.6 million clones, less than 99% of which are singletons. V shed 5 bases, J shed 3 bases, and the junction held 6 bases outside the gene matches. The length of the CDR3 is 15 residues. Germline assignment: CDR1 SGHNT and CDR2 YENEEA. This clonotype originated in a man aged 25-40 years in good health. The specimen was naive CD4+ T cells sorted from blood. The subset here: CD45RA+ positively selected. V gene TRBV11-3 combines with J gene TRBJ2-1, with TRBD1 identical over 8 bases. CDR3 residues: CASSHGTGLYNEQFF. CDR3 DNA sequence: TGTGCCAGCAGCCACGGGACAGGACTCTACAATGAGCAGTTCTTC.